This T cell receptor (beta chain) emerged from a study of CD8+ T cells in alopecia areata (dated 2018 in TCRdb). Context from the whole study: The treated patients, all with moderate-to-severe alopecia areata, were enrolled in an open-label pilot trial of oral tofacitinib given at 5 to 10 mg twice daily. To study T cell clonal expansion in alopecia areata, the researchers applied high-throughput TCRbeta sequencing to both the C3H/HeJ mouse model and human patients. Disease severity in treated patients was measured with the SALT score, which quantifies the percentage of affected scalp surface area. Biopsies were taken from tofacitinib-treated patients at baseline and again at 4 and 24 weeks into treatment, and several of those patients also had a later scalp biopsy. On the human side, TCRbeta sequencing was run on scalp tissue and on sorted CD4+ and CD8+ peripheral blood T cells from healthy controls and from alopecia areata patients with either patchy or totalis/universalis disease. Tofacitinib was administered for 6 to 18 months, and 6 months of follow-up off drug were then conducted to assess delayed response and recurrence. RNA came from the PAXgene miRNA kit for fixed scalp, the miRNeasy kit for PBMCs, and the RNeasy kit for mouse skin. TCRbeta CDR3 regions were amplified by immunoSEQ multiplex PCR using 35 Vbeta forward and 13 Jbeta reverse primers. Scalp clonality was compared across normal scalp (n=4), patchy alopecia areata scalp (n=8), and alopecia totalis/universalis scalp (n=8).

Overall results and qualifications from the work: Scalp TCR repertoire analysis is complicated because resident alphabeta T cells in normal human skin are also sequenced, whereas mouse skin is dominated by gammadelta T cells. Shared TCR sequences between patients were less evident than in mice, which may be partly attributable to HLA diversity in the patient population. Scalp clonality and the number of expanded CD8+ clones among the top 100 scalp clones were significantly decreased by tofacitinib. Higher clonality and more expanded CD8+ clones were observed in lesional scalp than in normal scalp, particularly in alopecia totalis/universalis, a finding suggestive of antigenic drive. Because the treated cohort was small and had only one nonresponder, larger studies are needed to examine links between baseline CD8+ expansion and response. During tofacitinib treatment, many expanded lesional clones stuck around in both scalp and blood, and this persistence may partly explain why relapse happens after treatment is stopped.

The time point label for this specimen denotes: roughly 24 weeks on oral tofacitinib. Explained via the paper, the treatment or condition label denotes: oral pan-JAK inhibitor, 5-10 mg twice daily. From alopecia areata patients, peripheral blood was collected along with lesional scalp punch biopsies. PBMCs were isolated by density centrifugation and stained for CD3, CD4 and CD8, after which CD4+ and CD8+ T cells were sorted on a FACSAria. Library preparation employed the immunoSEQ multiplex PCR assay. To provide template for TCR sequencing, every sample had RNA extracted and reverse transcribed into cDNA. SuperScript III was used for first-strand cDNA synthesis, primed with a 2:1 mix of oligo-dT and random hexamers. Amplification bias was assessed with a synthetic immune receptor repertoire, and residual bias was removed computationally. In the source study's methods: Raw reads were preprocessed to remove errors, and CDR3 was defined by IMGT conventions from the conserved cysteine to phenylalanine. Clonality was computed as 1 minus the Shannon entropy, with the entropy normalized by log2 of the number of productive unique TCRs. Scalp TCRbeta sequences were cross-referenced with sorted blood CD4 and CD8 repertoires so that the CD4 or CD8 identity of scalp clones could be inferred. TCRdb stores this immuneACCESS table with in-frame sequences only. Part of the clones is absent; in the studies checked, under half of the shortfall reflects unresolved V genes, and no reason is known for the rest. D and trimming were read from the DNA, whereas the V and J calls and clone size are those reported in that table. This sample gives about 90,000 clones in total; roughly two fifths of them show up just once. In total, the top ten clones hold 18% of the sample.

In the case of this clone: Its antigen remains undetermined. No base quality values were provided; no much bigger clone lies one nucleotide off.

The TCR comes from a human donor with alopecia areata. This specimen consisted of CD8+ T cells sorted from blood, obtained at week 24, from a patient treated with tofacitinib.

The sequenced DNA: TGTGCCAGCAGTGAATATGGCTCTAGCGGGCCCCAAGAGACCCAGTACTTC. Translated, it gives CASSEYGSSGPQETQYF. The sequence joins TRBV25-1 to TRBJ2-5, with 8 central nucleotides matching TRBD2. According to the germline V gene, CDR1 reads MGHDK and CDR2 reads SYGVNS. Reading from cysteine to phenylalanine, the CDR3 counts 17 amino acids. Only the CDR3 region is kept as DNA, spanning 51 bases read in frame from base 1. V has 0 bases trimmed and J has 1 base trimmed; junction bases matching no gene number 7.